Listed below are T cell receptor beta chains from one sample, sequenced in a study of identical twins. TCRdb re-called the 5' RACE reads through MiXCR, storing one row per CDR3 protein. The data show about 700,000 distinct CDR3 sequences, 8.5% to 9.5% seen once. The same data also went into a second study, on yellow fever vaccine responses in identical twins.

Sequenced input: PBMCs. These receptors came from a woman aged 18-29 years in good health. Each CDR3 is given without its conserved first and last residue. Not all rows give a size; the values are once, few, many and, for expanded clones, a class.

V gene: TRBV7-2; J gene: TRBJ1-5; clone size: few; CDR3 protein: ASSSTLGQPQH
V gene: TRBV12-3/TRBV12-4; J gene: TRBJ2-1; clone size: NA; CDR3 protein: TSSPPGLAGLSYNEQF
V gene: TRBV5-1; J gene: TRBJ2-7; clone size: few; CDR3 protein: ASKPAGTGSYEQY
V gene: TRBV20-1; J gene: TRBJ2-7; clone size: NA; CDR3 protein: SASGTSGEQY
V gene: TRBV19; J gene: TRBJ2-1; clone size: NA; CDR3 protein: ASSASNEQF
V gene: TRBV6-5; J gene: TRBJ2-1; clone size: NA; CDR3 protein: ASSYSKSAYNEQF
V gene: TRBV7-1; J gene: TRBJ2-3; clone size: many; CDR3 protein: ASSSFPGLDLTSQGGTDTQY
V gene: TRBV2; J gene: TRBJ2-7; clone size: NA; CDR3 protein: ASTFAGLAGADEQY
V gene: TRBV2; J gene: TRBJ1-1; clone size: NA; CDR3 protein: ASRGGQPEAF
V gene: TRBV20-1; J gene: TRBJ1-1; clone size: few; CDR3 protein: SASGQLNTEAF
V gene: TRBV4-2; J gene: TRBJ2-7; clone size: few; CDR3 protein: ASSQEGIWKYEQY
V gene: TRBV3-1; J gene: TRBJ2-1; clone size: few; CDR3 protein: ASSQPGQYNEQF
V gene: TRBV20-1; J gene: TRBJ2-3; clone size: NA; CDR3 protein: SSMGLAVIADTQY
V gene: TRBV12-3/TRBV12-4; J gene: TRBJ2-2; clone size: NA; CDR3 protein: ASSGTSGRTGELF
V gene: TRBV9; J gene: TRBJ2-2; clone size: many; CDR3 protein: ASSVEGPGANFAGELF
V gene: TRBV20-1; J gene: TRBJ2-7; clone size: NA; CDR3 protein: SAPTGPYEQY
V gene: TRBV6-2/TRBV6-3; J gene: TRBJ2-2; clone size: NA; CDR3 protein: ASSLALLGLF
V gene: TRBV5-1; J gene: TRBJ2-2; clone size: NA; CDR3 protein: ASSPWGQTGELF
V gene: TRBV7-9; J gene: TRBJ2-1; clone size: few; CDR3 protein: ASSGDSWHEQF
V gene: TRBV30; J gene: TRBJ2-7; clone size: few; CDR3 protein: AWSLGMSYEQY
V gene: TRBV24-1; J gene: TRBJ2-2; clone size: few; CDR3 protein: ATSDLKEPGFKSGELF
V gene: TRBV10-3; J gene: TRBJ1-4; clone size: few; CDR3 protein: AISEGATNEKLF
V gene: TRBV21-1; J gene: TRBJ2-2; clone size: many; CDR3 protein: ASSAYPSGSGELF
V gene: TRBV20-1; J gene: TRBJ2-7; clone size: NA; CDR3 protein: SAPSAGKAYEQY
V gene: TRBV12-3/TRBV12-4; J gene: TRBJ2-3; clone size: NA; CDR3 protein: ASKASAHTDTQY
V gene: TRBV20-1; J gene: TRBJ2-2; clone size: many; CDR3 protein: SASHTGELF
V gene: TRBV7-3; J gene: TRBJ2-3; clone size: many; CDR3 protein: ASSPNPAGVTDTQY
V gene: TRBV7-2; J gene: TRBJ2-3; clone size: NA; CDR3 protein: ASSLVVSGDTQY
V gene: TRBV4-2; J gene: TRBJ1-4; clone size: once; CDR3 protein: ASSQGGAKLF
V gene: TRBV6-5; J gene: TRBJ2-1; clone size: few; CDR3 protein: ASSLGLAVDEQF
V gene: TRBV5-1; J gene: TRBJ2-5; clone size: few; CDR3 protein: ASSLGLAERYQETQY
V gene: TRBV7-2; J gene: TRBJ2-3; clone size: NA; CDR3 protein: ASSPAPTSGRDTQY
V gene: TRBV12-3/TRBV12-4; J gene: TRBJ2-1; clone size: many; CDR3 protein: ASSPLLRGTQF
V gene: TRBV6-1; J gene: TRBJ2-5; clone size: NA; CDR3 protein: ASTHNRYQETQY
V gene: TRBV12-3/TRBV12-4; J gene: TRBJ2-7; clone size: few; CDR3 protein: ASRLSGGGNYEQY
V gene: TRBV7-6; J gene: TRBJ2-1; clone size: NA; CDR3 protein: ASSLATGGHNEQF
V gene: TRBV5-1; J gene: TRBJ2-7; clone size: many; CDR3 protein: ASSQELGSYEQY
V gene: TRBV5-1; J gene: TRBJ2-7; clone size: NA; CDR3 protein: ASSVMGDSSYEQY
V gene: TRBV20-1; J gene: TRBJ2-3; clone size: NA; CDR3 protein: SASLMRISTDTQY
V gene: TRBV6-2/TRBV6-3; J gene: TRBJ2-2; clone size: NA; CDR3 protein: ASSSLRGGRVTGELF
V gene: TRBV11-1; J gene: TRBJ2-5; clone size: few; CDR3 protein: ASSLAVGQGRREGETQY
V gene: TRBV5-1; J gene: TRBJ1-3; clone size: few; CDR3 protein: ASSLDPLSSGNTIY
V gene: TRBV5-1; J gene: TRBJ2-7; clone size: many; CDR3 protein: ASSGTSSAYEQY
V gene: TRBV6-5; J gene: TRBJ1-5; clone size: few; CDR3 protein: ASSYREGGNQPQH
V gene: TRBV18; J gene: TRBJ1-6; clone size: NA; CDR3 protein: ASSLQGPNSPLH